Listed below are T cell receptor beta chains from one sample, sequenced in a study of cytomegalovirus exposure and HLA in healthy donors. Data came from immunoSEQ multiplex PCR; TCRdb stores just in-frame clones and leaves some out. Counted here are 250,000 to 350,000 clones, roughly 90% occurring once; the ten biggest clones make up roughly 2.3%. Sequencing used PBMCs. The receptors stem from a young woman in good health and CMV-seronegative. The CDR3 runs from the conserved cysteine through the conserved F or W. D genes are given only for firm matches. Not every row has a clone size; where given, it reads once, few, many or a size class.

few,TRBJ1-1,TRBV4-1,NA,TGCGCCAGCAGCCAAGGCCGGGGGGTTTCTGAAGCTTTCTTT,CASSQGRGVSEAFF
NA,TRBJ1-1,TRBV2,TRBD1,TGTGCCAGTAGTGACAGGGGTTACACTGAAGCTTTCTTT,CASSDRGYTEAFF
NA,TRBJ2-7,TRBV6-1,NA,TGTGCCAGTGTTCCCTTCTTAGTTCTCGGGTACGAGCAGTACTTC,CASVPFLVLGYEQYF
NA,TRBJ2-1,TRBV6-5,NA,TGTGCCAGCAGTAAGACTCACTACAATGAGCAGTTCTTC,CASSKTHYNEQFF
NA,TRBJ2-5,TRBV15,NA,TGTGCCACCAGCAATGATATGGCACCACCGTCCCGAGAGACCCAGTACTTC,CATSNDMAPPSRETQYF
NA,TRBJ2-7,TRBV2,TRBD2,TGTGCCAGCATTTACGGGACTAGCTCCTACGAGCAGTACTTC,CASIYGTSSYEQYF
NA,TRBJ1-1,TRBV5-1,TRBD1,TGCGCCGGCAGCTCCACGGGACAGGGATTTTTGGCTTTCTTT,CAGSSTGQGFLAFF
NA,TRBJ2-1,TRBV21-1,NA,TGTGCCAGCAGCGGCCCCCCTACTAGCAAGCAGTTCTTC,CASSGPPTSKQFF
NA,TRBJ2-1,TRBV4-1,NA,TGCGCCAGCAGCCTCGGGACTTCGCCCCGCAATGAGCAGTTCTTC,CASSLGTSPRNEQFF
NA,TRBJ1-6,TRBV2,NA,TGTGCCAGCAGTGAGGCGCAGACTTATAATTCACCCCTCCACTTT,CASSEAQTYNSPLHF
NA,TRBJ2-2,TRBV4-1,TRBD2,TGCGCCAGCAGCGCGCGACTAGCGGGGAGTGCCGGGGAGCTGTTTTTT,CASSARLAGSAGELFF
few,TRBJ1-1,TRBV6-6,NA,TGTGCCAGCAGCTGGACAGCGTTGAACACTGAAGCTTTCTTT,CASSWTALNTEAFF
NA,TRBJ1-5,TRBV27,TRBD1,TGTGCCAGCAAATTGGACGGGACAGGGTCAAGCAATCAGCCCCAGCATTTT,CASKLDGTGSSNQPQHF
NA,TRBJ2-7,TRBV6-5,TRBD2,TGTGCCAGCAGTTCCTTGACTAGCGGGTTCTCCTACGAGCAGTACTTC,CASSSLTSGFSYEQYF